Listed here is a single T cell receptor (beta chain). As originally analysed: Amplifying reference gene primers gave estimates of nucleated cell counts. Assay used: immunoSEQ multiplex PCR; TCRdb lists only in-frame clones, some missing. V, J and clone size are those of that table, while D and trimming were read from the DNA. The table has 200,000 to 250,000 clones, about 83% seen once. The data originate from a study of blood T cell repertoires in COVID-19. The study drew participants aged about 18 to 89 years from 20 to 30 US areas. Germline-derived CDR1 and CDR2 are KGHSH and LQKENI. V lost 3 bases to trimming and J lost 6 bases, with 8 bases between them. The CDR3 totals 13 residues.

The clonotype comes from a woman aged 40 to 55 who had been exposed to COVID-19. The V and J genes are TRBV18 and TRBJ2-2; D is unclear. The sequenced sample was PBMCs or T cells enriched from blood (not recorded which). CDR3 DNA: TGTGCCAGCTCACCTGAAGAGCCCGGGGAGCTGTTTTTT. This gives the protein CASSPEEPGELFF. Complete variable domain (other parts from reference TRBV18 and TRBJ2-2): NAGVMQNPRHLVRRRGQEARLRCSPMKGHSHVYWYRQLPEEGLKFMVYLQKENIIDESGMPKERFSAEFPKEGPSILRIQQVVRGDSAAYFCASSPEEPGELFFGEGSRLTVL.